A single TCR beta chain is shown here with its context. The sample comes from a study of cytomegalovirus exposure and HLA in healthy donors. Germline CDR1 is ENHRY and CDR2 is SYGVKD. CDR3 length equals 13 residues. V was pared by 3 bases and J by 1 base, with 7 bases between. TCRdb's table, derived via immunoSEQ multiplex PCR, lists solely in-frame clones and lacks some. The sample shows some 340,000 clones, roughly 90% of them seen only once. The sequence was obtained from a woman in her 30s in good health and CMV-seropositive. V usage is TRBV10-3 and J usage is TRBJ2-7; D possibly corresponds to TRBD2 (5 bases). Sequenced input: PBMCs. CDR3 DNA: TGTGCCATCAGTGACGACTATTCCTACGAGCAGTACTTC. Protein product: CAISDDYSYEQYF.